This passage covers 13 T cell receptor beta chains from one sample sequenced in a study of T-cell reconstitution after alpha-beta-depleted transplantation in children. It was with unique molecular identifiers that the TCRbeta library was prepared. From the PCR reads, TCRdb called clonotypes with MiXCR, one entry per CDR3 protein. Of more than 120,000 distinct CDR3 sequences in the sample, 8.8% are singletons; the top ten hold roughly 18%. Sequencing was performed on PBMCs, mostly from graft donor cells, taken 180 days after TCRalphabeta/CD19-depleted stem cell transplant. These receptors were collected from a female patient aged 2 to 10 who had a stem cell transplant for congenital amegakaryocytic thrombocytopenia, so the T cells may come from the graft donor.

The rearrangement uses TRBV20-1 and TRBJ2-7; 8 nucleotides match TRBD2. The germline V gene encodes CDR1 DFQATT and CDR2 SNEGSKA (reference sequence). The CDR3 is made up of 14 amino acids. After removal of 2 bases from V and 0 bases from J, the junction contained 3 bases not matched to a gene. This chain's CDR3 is CSARLAGRSYEQYF. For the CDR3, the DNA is TGCAGTGCTAGACTAGCGGGTCGCTCCTACGAGCAGTACTTC.

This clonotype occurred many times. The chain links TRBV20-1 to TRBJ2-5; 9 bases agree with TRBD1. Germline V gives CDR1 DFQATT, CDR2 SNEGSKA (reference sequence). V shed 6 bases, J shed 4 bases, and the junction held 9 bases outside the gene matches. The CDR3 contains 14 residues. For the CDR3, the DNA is TGCAGTGCCATACCCGGGACAGGGCGAGAGACCCAGTACTTC. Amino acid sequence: CSAIPGTGRETQYF.

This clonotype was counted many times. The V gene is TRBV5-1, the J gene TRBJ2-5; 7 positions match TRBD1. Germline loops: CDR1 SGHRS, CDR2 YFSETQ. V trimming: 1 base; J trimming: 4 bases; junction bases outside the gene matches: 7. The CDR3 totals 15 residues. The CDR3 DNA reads TGCGCCAGCAGCTTGAAGGCCAGGGGGTCAGAGACCCAGTACTTC. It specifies CASSLKARGSETQYF.

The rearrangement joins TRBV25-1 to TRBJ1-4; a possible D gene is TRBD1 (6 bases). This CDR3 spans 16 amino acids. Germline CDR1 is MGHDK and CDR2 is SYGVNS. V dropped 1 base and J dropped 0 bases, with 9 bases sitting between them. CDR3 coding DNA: TGTGCCAGCAGTGAATGGGACACCACAACTAATGAAAAACTGTTTTTT. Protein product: CASSEWDTTTNEKLFF.

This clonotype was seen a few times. The CDR3: CASSLGIGLGYTF. For the CDR3, the DNA is TGCGCCAGCAGCTTGGGGATAGGGCTTGGCTACACCTTC. The chain combines TRBV5-1 with TRBJ1-2; D ambiguous. CDR1 is SGHRS and CDR2 is YFSETQ in the germline V gene. Trimming cost V 0 bases and J 7 bases, with 10 bases left between them. The CDR3 contains 13 residues.

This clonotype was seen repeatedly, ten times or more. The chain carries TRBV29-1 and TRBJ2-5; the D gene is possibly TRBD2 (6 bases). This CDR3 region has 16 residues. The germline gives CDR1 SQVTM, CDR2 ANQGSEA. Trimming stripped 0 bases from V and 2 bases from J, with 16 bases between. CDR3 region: CSVEDPSGPSQETQYF. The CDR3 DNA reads TGCAGCGTTGAAGATCCGAGCGGGCCGTCTCAAGAGACCCAGTACTTC.

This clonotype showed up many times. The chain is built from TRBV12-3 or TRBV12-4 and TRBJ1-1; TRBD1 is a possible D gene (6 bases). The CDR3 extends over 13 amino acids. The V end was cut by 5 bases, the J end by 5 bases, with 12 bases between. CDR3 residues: CASSPGVSTEAFF. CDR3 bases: TGTGCCAGCAGTCCAGGGGTTTCGACTGAAGCTTTCTTT.

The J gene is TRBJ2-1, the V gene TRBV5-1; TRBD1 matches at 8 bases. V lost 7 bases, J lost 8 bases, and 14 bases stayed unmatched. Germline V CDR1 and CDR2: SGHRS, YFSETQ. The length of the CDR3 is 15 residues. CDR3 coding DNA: TGCGCCAGCGTATCCCTATACAGGGGGTTAGATGAGCAGTTCTTC. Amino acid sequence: CASVSLYRGLDEQFF. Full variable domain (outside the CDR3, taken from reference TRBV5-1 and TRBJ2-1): KAGVTQTPRYLIKTRGQQVTLSCSPISGHRSVSWYQQTPGQGLQFLFEYFSETQRNKGNFPGRFSGRQFSNSRSEMNVSTLELGDSALYLCASVSLYRGLDEQFFGPGTRLTVL.

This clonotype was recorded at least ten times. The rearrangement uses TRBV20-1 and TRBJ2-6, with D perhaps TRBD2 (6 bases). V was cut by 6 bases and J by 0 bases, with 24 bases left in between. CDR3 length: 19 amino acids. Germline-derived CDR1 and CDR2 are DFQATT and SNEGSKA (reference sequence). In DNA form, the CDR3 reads TGCAGTGCCCCTCTCTCGGGGGTAGCCCGATCCTCTGGGGCCAACGTCCTGACTTTC. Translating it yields CSAPLSGVARSSGANVLTF.

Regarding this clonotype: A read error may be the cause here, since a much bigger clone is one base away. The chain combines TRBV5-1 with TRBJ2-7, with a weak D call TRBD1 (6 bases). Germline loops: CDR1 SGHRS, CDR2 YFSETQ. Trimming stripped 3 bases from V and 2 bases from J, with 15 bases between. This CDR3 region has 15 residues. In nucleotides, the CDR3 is TGCGCCAGCAGCTCGGACAGCTCGAGCCCCTACGAGCAGTACTTC. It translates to CASSSDSSSPYEQYF.

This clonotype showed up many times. CDR3 sequence: CASRLVGTANYGYTF. CDR3 sequence (DNA): TGCGCCAGCAGACTAGTCGGGACAGCTAACTATGGCTACACCTTC. The rearrangement uses TRBV5-1 and TRBJ1-2; 7 bases match TRBD1. CDR1 and CDR2 from the germline V gene are SGHRS and YFSETQ. The V and J ends lost 5 bases and 0 bases, in that order; junction bases with no gene match: 7. The CDR3 extends over 15 amino acids.

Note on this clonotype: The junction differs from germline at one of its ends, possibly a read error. CDR3 DNA sequence: TGCAGTGCTAGGTCGCGAGTTAGGACCTACGAGCAGTACTTT. Translation: CSARSRVRTYEQYF. The genes are TRBV20-1 and TRBJ2-7; no clear D gene. Germline V gene sequence: CDR1 DFQATT, CDR2 SNEGSKA (reference sequence). The CDR3 spans 14 residues.

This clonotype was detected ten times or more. CDR3 DNA: TGCGCCAGCAGCCTAGCGGGGGCCAGCTCCTACGAGCAGTACTTC. It codes for CASSLAGASSYEQYF. This chain links TRBV5-1 with TRBJ2-7; 10 positions match TRBD2. The CDR3 is 15 residues long. Germline V CDR1 and CDR2: SGHRS, YFSETQ. With 4 bases clipped from V and 0 bases from J, the junction kept 4 bases outside the gene matches.